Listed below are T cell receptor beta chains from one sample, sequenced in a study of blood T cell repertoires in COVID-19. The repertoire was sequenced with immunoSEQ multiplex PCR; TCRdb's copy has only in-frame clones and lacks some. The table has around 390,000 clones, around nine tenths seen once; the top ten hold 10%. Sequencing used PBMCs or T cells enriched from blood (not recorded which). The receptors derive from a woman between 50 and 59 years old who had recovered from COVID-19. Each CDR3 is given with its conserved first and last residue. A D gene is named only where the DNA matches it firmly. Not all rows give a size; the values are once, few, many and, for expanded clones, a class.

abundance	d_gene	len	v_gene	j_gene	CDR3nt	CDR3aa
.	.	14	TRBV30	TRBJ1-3	TGTGCCGGAACAGGGATTTTCTCTGGAAACACCATATATTTT	CAGTGIFSGNTIYF
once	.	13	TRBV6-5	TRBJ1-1	TGTGCCAGCAGGTGGACAGCGAACACTGAAGCTTTCTTT	CASRWTANTEAFF
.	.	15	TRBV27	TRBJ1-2	TGTGCCAGCAGCAGGACTGGGGGGGGGAGCTATGGCTACACCTTC	CASSRTGGGSYGYTF
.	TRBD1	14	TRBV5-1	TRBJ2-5	TGCGCCAGCAGCGTGGGACAGGACCGGGAGACCCAGTACTTC	CASSVGQDRETQYF
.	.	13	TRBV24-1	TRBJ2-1	TGTGCCACCAGTGATGGGGGGGGGCCTGAGCAGTTCTTC	CATSDGGGPEQFF
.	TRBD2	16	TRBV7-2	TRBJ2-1	TGTGCCAGCAGCTCAGGGATGAGCGGGGGCTACAATGAGCAGTTCTTC	CASSSGMSGGYNEQFF
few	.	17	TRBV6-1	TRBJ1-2	TGTGCCAGCAGTGAAGGTCGTTTGGCAGGGGTAGGAGGCGGCTACACCTTC	CASSEGRLAGVGGGYTF
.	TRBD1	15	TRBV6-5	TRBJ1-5	TGTGCCAGCAGGGCAGACAGGGACCTAAATCAGCCCCAGCATTTT	CASRADRDLNQPQHF
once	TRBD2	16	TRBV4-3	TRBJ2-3	TGCGCCAGCAGCCAAGACCCCCCAGCGGGGGGGGATACGCAGTATTTT	CASSQDPPAGGDTQYF
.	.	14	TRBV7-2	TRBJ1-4	TGTGCCAGCAGCTTAAATCGGGTTAATGAAAAACTGTTTTTT	CASSLNRVNEKLFF
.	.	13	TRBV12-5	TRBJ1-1	TGTGCTAGTGCCCTTCTGGAGGGGACTGAAGCTTTCTTT	CASALLEGTEAFF
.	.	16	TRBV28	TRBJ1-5	TGTGCCAGCAGTTTCCTTGGGGGGGCGGGAAATCAGCCCCAGCATTTT	CASSFLGGAGNQPQHF
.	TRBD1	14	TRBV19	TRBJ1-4	TGTGCCAGTAGCCCGGACAGGGGGGATGAAAAACTGTTTTTT	CASSPDRGDEKLFF
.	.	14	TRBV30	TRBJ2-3	TGTGCCTGGTCAACCCAGGGGAACACAGATACGCAGTATTTT	CAWSTQGNTDTQYF
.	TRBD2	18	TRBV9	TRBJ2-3	TGTGCCAGCAGCGTAGGGACAGCGGGGGGGTATAGCACAGATACGCAGTATTTT	CASSVGTAGGYSTDTQYF
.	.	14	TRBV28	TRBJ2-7	TGTGCCAGCAGTCTGATTACAGGGCACGACGAGCAGTACTTC	CASSLITGHDEQYF
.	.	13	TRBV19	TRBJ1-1	TGTGCCAGTAGTATAGTTCTTCCAGCTGAAGCTTTCTTT	CASSIVLPAEAFF
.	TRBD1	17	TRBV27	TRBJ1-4	TGTGCCAGCAGTTCGCCTAGGACAGGGGGAAGTAATGAAAAACTGTTTTTT	CASSSPRTGGSNEKLFF
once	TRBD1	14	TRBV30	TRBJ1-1	TGTGCCTGGAGAGAAACAGGGGGATTGACTGAAGCTTTCTTT	CAWRETGGLTEAFF